This TCR beta chain was sequenced for a study of T-cell reconstitution after alpha-beta-depleted transplantation in children (dated by TCRdb to about 2016). Regarding the study in general: Using TCR repertoire profiling, the study followed T-cell immune reconstitution in a quantitative way in children after TCRalphabeta/CD19-depleted allogeneic hematopoietic cell transplantation. Findings and caveats that apply to the study as a whole: The apparently early alphabetaT-cell count recovery about two months after transplant was reportedly dependent on only several hundred rapidly expanded clones derived from non-depleted graft cells. The frequencies of hyperexpanded clones fell over the following months, and after one year, T-cell counts and TCRbeta diversity were mostly attributed to newly produced T cells. In some patients, high TCRbeta diversity at day 60 was attributed to recipient T cells and intrathymic progenitors that had survived conditioning.

Comment on this clonotype: The target of this receptor is not known. No quality values exist for individual bases; no much larger clone is one base distant.

Trimming accounts for 0 bases at V and 1 base at J, while the number of junction bases matched to no gene is 8. CDR1 LGHDT and CDR2 YNNKEL are derived from the germline V gene (reference sequence). From the cysteine up to the phenylalanine, the CDR3 has a length of 18 residues. Only the CDR3 DNA stays, 54 bases, in frame from base 1. Sample treatment or condition, as interpreted from the label and publication: allogeneic hematopoietic cell transplantation with graft depleted of TCRalphabeta T cells and CD19 B cells. TCRalphabeta/CD19-depleted allogeneic hematopoietic cell grafts were given to the transplant recipients, all of whom were children. Receptors were amplified or captured by PCR. The sequencer was an Illumina HiSeq 2500. To normalize quantification of the TCRbeta repertoire, the TCR libraries were built with molecular barcoding that relied on unique molecular identifiers. TCRdb itself trimmed the public reads at Q25 with fastp, ran MiXCR and retained productive beta chains. For every CDR3 protein sequence, its rows merge into one entry that carries the most common genes and DNA. The sample includes about 250,000 distinct CDR3 sequences, with about 24% observed a single time. The top ten clones comprise about 5% of the sample.

The rearrangement combines TRBV3-1 with TRBJ2-1, and 8 junction bases match TRBD2. The receptor was isolated from a female patient aged 2-15 years who had a stem cell transplant for congenital amegakaryocytic thrombocytopenia, so the T cells may come from the graft donor. The source was PBMCs, mostly from graft donor cells, collected 360 days after TCRalphabeta/CD19-depleted stem cell transplant. The CDR3 amino acid sequence is: CASSQERRGGLSYNEQFF. The base sequence is TGTGCCAGCAGCCAAGAGCGACGGGGGGGGCTATCCTACAATGAGCAGTTCTTC.